This T cell receptor beta chain was recovered during a study of identical twins. The ends were cut back, 2 bases at V and 0 bases at J, with 14 bases in the middle. Germline assignment: CDR1 SGHKS and CDR2 YYEKEE (reference sequence). The CDR3 is 16 residues long. One entry per CDR3 protein, called by TCRdb with MiXCR from the 5' RACE reads. The repertoire holds approximately 590,000 distinct CDR3 sequences, with roughly 9.9% as singletons. These data were likewise used in another study, on yellow fever vaccine responses in identical twins.

The receptor was derived from a woman under 30 in good health. The chain combines TRBV5-5 with TRBJ1-1; D is uncertain. The material sequenced was PBMCs. Here the CDR3 reads CASSFMQAVMNTEAFF. DNA for the CDR3: TGTGCCAGCAGCTTTATGCAGGCCGTAATGAACACTGAAGCTTTCTTT.